This T cell receptor (beta chain) is drawn from a study of vaccination effects on CD4 cells after COVID-19 (dated by TCRdb to between 2021 and 2023). Looking at the study overall: In the ViraFEST assay, PBMC were stimulated with viral peptide pools, and TCR sequencing was then used to find antigen-specific CD4+ T cell clonotypes based on their expansion. Two doses of either the BNT162b2 or the mRNA-1273 mRNA SARS-CoV-2 vaccine were administered to participants. Over 1.5 million PBMC per well were cultured with approximately 10 ug/ml peptides in IMDM containing roughly 5% human AB serum, about 9 IU/ml IL-2 and gentamicin. SARS-CoV-2 spike-specific CD4+ TCR repertoires were compared before and after mRNA vaccination in COVID-19 convalescent patients and in infection-naive vaccine recipients. The full study included over 8 COVID-19 convalescent patients and a few SARS-CoV-2-naive healthy vaccine recipients. In the study, cultures from other donors were sequenced using the Oncomine TCR Beta short-read assay on an Illumina iSeq 100.

General study outcomes and caveats: The study was limited by a small number of convalescent patients, and early post-infection timepoints were lacking. Both infection-induced and vaccine-induced clones contracted markedly at late post-vaccination timepoints, which is consistent with waning T cell responses. Among healthy vaccine recipients, nearly all vaccine-induced clones were SARS-CoV-2 mono-reactive, and only 1 of 255 was cross-reactive with common cold coronaviruses.

After approximately 11 days of culture, CD4+ T cells were isolated with the EasySep CD4+ T cell isolation kit. Healthy vaccine recipients had no prior SARS-CoV-2 infection, confirmed by negative nucleocapsid antibodies before and after vaccination. Half of the culture medium was replaced with fresh IL-2-containing medium on days 3 and 7. Unless noted otherwise, every peptide stimulation condition was cultured in triplicate wells. PBMC were separated from whole blood using Ficoll-Paque Plus gradient centrifugation and were then either cryopreserved at -140C or used fresh. Genomic DNA was extracted from cultured CD4+ T cells with the QIAamp micro DNA kit. The library was obtained by the immunoSEQ multiplex PCR assay. DNA from the cultured and isolated CD4+ T cells underwent TCR beta CDR3 sequencing. In the source study's methods: Non-productive TCR sequences were discarded, and reads were trimmed to the CDR3 region, with only CDR3s of 7 or more amino acids retained. Antigen-specific clonotypes were identified using the MANAFEST web app by comparison of expansion in peptide wells against reference cultures. For clones to be considered positive, expansion at FDR<0.05 versus reference and all other wells, an odds ratio above 5, and a frequency above 0.1% in two replicate wells were required. A clonotype was called cross-reactive if it was significantly expanded both in SARS-CoV-2 spike wells and in at least one common cold coronavirus spike condition. Using the stringdist R package, CDR3 similarity was measured by Levenshtein distance, and unrooted trees were constructed with ape in R 3.6.1. Sourced from immuneACCESS, this table was stored by TCRdb with only in-frame sequences that have V and J called. A share of the clones is absent; for the studies checked, an unresolved V gene accounts for under half, and the remainder has no known explanation. D and trimming were read from the DNA, whereas the V and J calls and clone size are those reported in that table. This sample holds tens of thousands of clones; roughly 65% were observed only once. The ten largest clones capture 4.2% of the sample.

Of note for this clone: What antigen it recognizes has not been identified. Per-nucleotide qualities are absent, and no much larger clonotype sits a single base away.

Measured from the cysteine to the phenylalanine, the CDR3 is 14 residues long. The DNA shown is the 42-base CDR3, in frame from base 1. Trimming takes 3 bases from V and 5 bases from J, and the germline ends sit 13 bases apart. The germline V gene specifies SGHDN as CDR1 and FVKESK as CDR2. Here the chain combines TRBV14 and TRBJ2-5; perhaps TRBD2 is the D gene, with 6 bases matching. Sequenced here: CD4+ T cells from PBMCs cultured without peptide, sampled before COVID-19 vaccination. The receptor's source is a human donor who received a COVID-19 vaccine. The CDR3 protein is CASSQGGGVETQYF. Here is the DNA: TGTGCCAGCAGCCAGGGCGGAGGGGTGGAGACCCAGTACTTC.